Sequencing of this T cell receptor (beta chain) was carried out in a study of cytomegalovirus exposure and HLA in healthy donors. About the research overall: An analysis done earlier identified more than 100 million unique TCR beta sequences from 190 million or so T cells. Study outcomes and limitations: Sequence variants that were highly shared formed a cluster that was likely a sequencing artifact. As a later analysis showed, several of the most significant clusters appeared to be linked to common viral pathogens. In a later analysis, HLA-C alleles had the fewest associated TCRs, DRB1 alleles the most.

Germline V gene data show CDR1 as SNHLY and CDR2 as FYNNEI. The CDR3 spans 14 residues. V lost 6 bases and J lost 0; bases outside the gene matches: 3. Primers included in the PCR were 60 Vbeta and 13 Jbeta primers. Sequencing used immunoSEQ multiplex PCR; TCRdb keeps in-frame clones, though not all of them. The data hold 150,000 to 200,000 clones, with around 68% observed a single time. In the case of this clone: The target antigen is unknown.

The sequenced sample was PBMCs. The clonotype comes from a man aged 40-50 years in good health and CMV-seronegative. The genes are TRBV2 and TRBJ1-1; 8 bases are shared with TRBD1. CDR3 residues: CASRTGAMNTEAFF. Here the CDR3 DNA reads TGTGCCAGCAGGACAGGGGCGATGAACACTGAAGCTTTCTTT.